The clone carrying this T cell receptor (beta chain) was recorded at least ten times. Unmatched junction bases numbered 9, after V lost 6 bases and J lost 1 base. Germline V gene sequence: CDR1 SNHLY, CDR2 FYNNEI. This CDR3 has 16 residues. A single record per CDR3 protein comes from TCRdb applying MiXCR to the RT-PCR reads. The sample yields around 710,000 distinct CDR3 sequences, approximately 15% seen once. These data are taken from a study of response to subunit inactivated influenza vaccine. The V call is TRBV2, the J call TRBJ1-5; 7 positions agree with TRBD1. This clonotype was sampled from a man aged 50 to 60 who received an inactivated influenza vaccine. Sample: PBMCs from blood, taken less than 15 days before vaccination. CDR3: CASSGGNRGSNQPQHF. The CDR3 nucleotides are TGTGCCAGCAGCGGGGGAAACAGGGGAAGCAATCAGCCCCAGCATTTT. The full variable domain, completed using reference TRBV2 and TRBJ1-5, is EPEVTQTPSHQVTQMGQEVILRCVPISNHLYFYWYRQILGQKVEFLVSFYNNEISEKSEIFDDQFSVERPDGSNFTLKIRSTKLEDSAMYFCASSGGNRGSNQPQHFGDGTRLSIL.